This TCR beta chain was sequenced for a study of T cells in Graves' hyperthyroidism and ophthalmopathy. Background on the study: Peripheral blood was acquired at first diagnosis, ahead of any therapy whatsoever. Whole-study findings and limits: Most thyroid-expanded clonotypes above 0.001 were also found in blood.

The CDR3 regions of TCR beta were amplified from RNA transcripts. First-round RT-PCR with HTBI primers amplified the TCR CDR3 region. TCRdb recomputed calls from the multiplex PCR reads with MiXCR, one row per CDR3 protein. The sample lists some 560,000 distinct CDR3 sequences, about 14% seen once, with over 11% in the top ten. The V end was cut by 5 bases, the J end by 8 bases, with 13 bases between. The CDR3 totals 13 residues. In germline, CDR1 is DFQATT, CDR2 SNEGSKA (reference sequence). With respect to this clonotype: Its antigen is not known.

Absent ophthalmopathy progression within 18 months defined stable Graves' hyperthyroidism. Diagnoses were made from clinical symptoms, serum measures (thyroxine and TRAb), thyroid ultrasound and orbital computed tomography. This chain links TRBV20-1 with TRBJ1-6; D remains unclear. The sequenced sample was blood. The TCR comes from a woman aged 40 to 55 with Graves' hyperthyroidism. The CDR3 loop is CSAPLGSDSPLHF. The CDR3 DNA reads TGCAGTGCTCCTCTAGGGTCTGATTCACCCCTCCACTTT.